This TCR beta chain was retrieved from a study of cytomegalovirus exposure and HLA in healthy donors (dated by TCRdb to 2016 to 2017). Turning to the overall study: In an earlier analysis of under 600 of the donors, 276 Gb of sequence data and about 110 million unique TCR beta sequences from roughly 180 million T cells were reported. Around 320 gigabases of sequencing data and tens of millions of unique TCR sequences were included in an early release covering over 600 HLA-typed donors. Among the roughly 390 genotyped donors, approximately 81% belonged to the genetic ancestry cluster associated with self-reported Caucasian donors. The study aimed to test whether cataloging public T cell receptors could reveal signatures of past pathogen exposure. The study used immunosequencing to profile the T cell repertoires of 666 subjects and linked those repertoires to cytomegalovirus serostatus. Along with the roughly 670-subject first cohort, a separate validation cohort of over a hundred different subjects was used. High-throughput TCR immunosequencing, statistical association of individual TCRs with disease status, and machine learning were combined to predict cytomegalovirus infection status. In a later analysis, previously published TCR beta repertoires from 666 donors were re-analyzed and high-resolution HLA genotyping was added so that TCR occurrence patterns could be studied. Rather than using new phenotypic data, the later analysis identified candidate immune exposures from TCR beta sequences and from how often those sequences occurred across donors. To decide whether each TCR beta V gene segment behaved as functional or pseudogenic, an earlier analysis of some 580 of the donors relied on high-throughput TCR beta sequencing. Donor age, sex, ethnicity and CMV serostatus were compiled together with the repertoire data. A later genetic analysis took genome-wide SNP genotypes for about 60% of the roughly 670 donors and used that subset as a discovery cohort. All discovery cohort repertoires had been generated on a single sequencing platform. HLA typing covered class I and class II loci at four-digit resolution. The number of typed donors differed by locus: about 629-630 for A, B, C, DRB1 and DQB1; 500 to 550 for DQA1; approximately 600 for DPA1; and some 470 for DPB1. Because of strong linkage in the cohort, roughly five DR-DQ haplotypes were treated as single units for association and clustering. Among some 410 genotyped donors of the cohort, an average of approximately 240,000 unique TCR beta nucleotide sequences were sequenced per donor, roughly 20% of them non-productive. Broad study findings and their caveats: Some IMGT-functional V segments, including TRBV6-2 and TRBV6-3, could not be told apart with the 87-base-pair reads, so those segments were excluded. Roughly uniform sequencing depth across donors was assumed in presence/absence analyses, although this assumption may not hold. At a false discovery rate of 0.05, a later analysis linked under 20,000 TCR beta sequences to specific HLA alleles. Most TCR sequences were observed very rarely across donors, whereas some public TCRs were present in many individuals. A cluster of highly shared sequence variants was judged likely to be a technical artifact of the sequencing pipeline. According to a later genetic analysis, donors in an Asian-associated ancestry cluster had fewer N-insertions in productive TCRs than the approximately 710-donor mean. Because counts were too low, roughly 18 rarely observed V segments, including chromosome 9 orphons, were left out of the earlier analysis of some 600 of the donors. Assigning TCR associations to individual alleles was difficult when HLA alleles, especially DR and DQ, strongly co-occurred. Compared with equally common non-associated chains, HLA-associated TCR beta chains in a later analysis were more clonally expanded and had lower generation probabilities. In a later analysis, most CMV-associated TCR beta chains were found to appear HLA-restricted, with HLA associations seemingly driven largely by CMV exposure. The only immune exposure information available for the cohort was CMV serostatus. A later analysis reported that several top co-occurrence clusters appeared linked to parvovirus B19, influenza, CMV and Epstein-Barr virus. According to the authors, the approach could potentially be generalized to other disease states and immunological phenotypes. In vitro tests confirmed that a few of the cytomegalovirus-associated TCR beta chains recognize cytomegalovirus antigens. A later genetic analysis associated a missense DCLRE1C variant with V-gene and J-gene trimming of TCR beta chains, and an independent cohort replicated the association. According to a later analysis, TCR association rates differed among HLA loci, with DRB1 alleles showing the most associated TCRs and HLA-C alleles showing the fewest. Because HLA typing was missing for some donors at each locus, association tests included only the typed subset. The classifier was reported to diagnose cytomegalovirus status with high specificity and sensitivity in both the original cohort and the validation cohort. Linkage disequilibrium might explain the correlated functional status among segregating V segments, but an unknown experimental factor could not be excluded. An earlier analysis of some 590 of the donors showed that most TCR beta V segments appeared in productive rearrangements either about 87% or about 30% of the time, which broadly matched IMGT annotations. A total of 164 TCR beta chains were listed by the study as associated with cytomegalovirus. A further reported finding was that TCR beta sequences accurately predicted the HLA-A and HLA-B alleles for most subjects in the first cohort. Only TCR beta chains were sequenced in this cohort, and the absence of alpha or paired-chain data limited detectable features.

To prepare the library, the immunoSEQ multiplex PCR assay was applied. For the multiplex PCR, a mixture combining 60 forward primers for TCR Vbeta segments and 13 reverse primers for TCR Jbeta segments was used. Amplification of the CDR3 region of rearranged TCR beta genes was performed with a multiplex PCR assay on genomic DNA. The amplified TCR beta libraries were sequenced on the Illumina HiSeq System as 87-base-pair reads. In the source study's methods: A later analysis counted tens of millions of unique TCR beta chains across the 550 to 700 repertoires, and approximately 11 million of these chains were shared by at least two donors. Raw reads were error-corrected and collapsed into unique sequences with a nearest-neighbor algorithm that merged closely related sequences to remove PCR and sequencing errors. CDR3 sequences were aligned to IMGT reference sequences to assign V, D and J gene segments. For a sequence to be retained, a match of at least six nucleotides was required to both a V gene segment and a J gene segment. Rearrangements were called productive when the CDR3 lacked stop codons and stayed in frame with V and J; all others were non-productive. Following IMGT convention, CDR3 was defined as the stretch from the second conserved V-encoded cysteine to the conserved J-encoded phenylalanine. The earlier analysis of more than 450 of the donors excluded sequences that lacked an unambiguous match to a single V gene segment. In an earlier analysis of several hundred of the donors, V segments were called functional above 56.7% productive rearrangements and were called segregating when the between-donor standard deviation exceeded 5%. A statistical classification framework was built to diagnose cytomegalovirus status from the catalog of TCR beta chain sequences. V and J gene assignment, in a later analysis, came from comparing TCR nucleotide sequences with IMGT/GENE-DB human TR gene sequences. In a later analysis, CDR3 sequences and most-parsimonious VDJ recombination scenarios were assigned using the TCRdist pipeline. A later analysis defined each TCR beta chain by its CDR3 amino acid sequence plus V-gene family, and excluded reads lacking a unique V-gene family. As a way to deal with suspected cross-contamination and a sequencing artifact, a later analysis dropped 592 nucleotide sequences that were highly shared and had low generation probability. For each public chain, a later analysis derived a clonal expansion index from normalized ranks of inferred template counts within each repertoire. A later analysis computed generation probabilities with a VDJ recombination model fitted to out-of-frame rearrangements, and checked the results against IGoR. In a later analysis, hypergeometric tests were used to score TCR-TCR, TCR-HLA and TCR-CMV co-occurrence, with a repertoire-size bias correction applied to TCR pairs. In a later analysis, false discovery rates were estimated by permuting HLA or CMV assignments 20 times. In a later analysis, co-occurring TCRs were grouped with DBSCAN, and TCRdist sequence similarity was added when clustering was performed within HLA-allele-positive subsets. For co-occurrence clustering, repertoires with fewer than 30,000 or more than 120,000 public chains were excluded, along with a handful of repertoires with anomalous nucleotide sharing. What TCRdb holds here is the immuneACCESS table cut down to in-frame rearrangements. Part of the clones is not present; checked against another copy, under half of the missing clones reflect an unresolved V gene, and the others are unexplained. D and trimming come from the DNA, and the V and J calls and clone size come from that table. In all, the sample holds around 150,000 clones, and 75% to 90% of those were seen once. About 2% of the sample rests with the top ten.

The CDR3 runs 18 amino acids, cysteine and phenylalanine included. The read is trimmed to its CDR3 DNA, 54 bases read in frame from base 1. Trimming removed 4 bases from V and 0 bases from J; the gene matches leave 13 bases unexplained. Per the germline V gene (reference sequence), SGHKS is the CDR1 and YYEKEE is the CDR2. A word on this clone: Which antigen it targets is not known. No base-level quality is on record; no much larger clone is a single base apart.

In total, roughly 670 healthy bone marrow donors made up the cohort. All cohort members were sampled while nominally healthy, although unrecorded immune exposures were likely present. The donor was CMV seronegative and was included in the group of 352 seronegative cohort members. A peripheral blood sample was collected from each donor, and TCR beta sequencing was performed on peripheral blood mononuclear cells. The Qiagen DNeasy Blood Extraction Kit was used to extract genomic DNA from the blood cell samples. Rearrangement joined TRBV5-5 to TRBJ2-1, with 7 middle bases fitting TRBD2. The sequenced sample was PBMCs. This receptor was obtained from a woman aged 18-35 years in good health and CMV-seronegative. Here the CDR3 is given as CASSGFGGGIASYNEQFF. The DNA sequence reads TGTGCCAGCAGCGGCTTTGGGGGAGGGATCGCCTCCTACAATGAGCAGTTCTTC.